Listed below are T cell receptor beta chains from one sample, sequenced in a study of blood T cell repertoires in COVID-19. The assay was immunoSEQ multiplex PCR, and TCRdb's table has in-frame clones only and misses some. The sample holds more than 200,000 clones, around four fifths seen once. The sequenced material came from peripheral blood. These receptors originate from a man aged 55 to 70 with acute or convalescent COVID-19. CDR3s leave out the opening cysteine and the closing phenylalanine or tryptophan. A clone size is listed for some rows: how often the clone was seen (once, few, many), or a class if it is expanded.

TRBV6-6,14,.,TRBJ2-1,ASSYRTGVSYNEQF
TRBV11-2,14,.,TRBJ2-1,ASSLWRGGSRNEQF
TRBV7-8,13,.,TRBJ1-2,ASSPGAGGHYGYT
TRBV30,13,.,TRBJ2-5,AWDRGAAPQETQY
TRBV19,10,.,TRBJ1-6,ASSPLNSPLH
TRBV6-1,14,.,TRBJ1-5,ASSEHGAGGNQPQH
TRBV28,13,.,TRBJ1-5,ASSRGGGGDQPQH
TRBV7-9,12,.,TRBJ1-3,ASSSAGTGNTIY
TRBV2,14,.,TRBJ2-4,ASSEAQGRAKNIQY
TRBV5-8,11,.,TRBJ2-2,ASFRENTGELF
TRBV10-2,15,.,TRBJ2-5,ASSESGTFIRGETQY
TRBV6-5,13,once,TRBJ2-7,ASSYSGQTSYEQY
TRBV19,15,.,TRBJ1-1,ASSILWTGGRNTEAF
TRBV6-6,14,.,TRBJ2-2,ASRSDRGHGTGELF
TRBV6-5,14,.,TRBJ2-3,ASSCESQGWTDTQY
TRBV4-1,11,.,TRBJ2-1,ASSQDPNNEQF
TRBV10-3,13,few,TRBJ1-2,AISETGSVNYGYT
TRBV29-1,12,.,TRBJ1-2,SVYDRPLNYGYT
TRBV19,10,few,TRBJ1-1,ASTSWTGKAF
TRBV19,15,.,TRBJ1-3,ASSIYGGGQRRNTIY
TRBV2,13,.,TRBJ2-3,ASSVGGGFTDTQY
TRBV5-6,12,.,TRBJ1-2,ASSSGQGWLGYT
TRBV7-3,14,.,TRBJ2-3,ASTPLVFSGTDTQY
TRBV11-2,13,.,TRBJ2-3,ASSLDRRDTDTQY
TRBV27,11,.,TRBJ2-7,ASSLGLDYEQY